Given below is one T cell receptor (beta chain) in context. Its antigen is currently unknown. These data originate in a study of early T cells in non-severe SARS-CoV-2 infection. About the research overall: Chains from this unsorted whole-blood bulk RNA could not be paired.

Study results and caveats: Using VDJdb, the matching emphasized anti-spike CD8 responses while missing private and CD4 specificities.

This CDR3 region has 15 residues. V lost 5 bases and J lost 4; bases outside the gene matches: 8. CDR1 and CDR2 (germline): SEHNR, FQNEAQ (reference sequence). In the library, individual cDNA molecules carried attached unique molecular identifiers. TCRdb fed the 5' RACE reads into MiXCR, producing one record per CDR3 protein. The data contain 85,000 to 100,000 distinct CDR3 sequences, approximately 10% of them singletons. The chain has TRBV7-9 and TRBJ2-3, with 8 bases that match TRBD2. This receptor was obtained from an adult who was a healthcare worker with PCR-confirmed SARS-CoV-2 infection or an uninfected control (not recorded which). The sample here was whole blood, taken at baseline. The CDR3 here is CASSPGLANPDTQYF. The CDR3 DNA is TGTGCCAGCAGCCCAGGACTAGCAAACCCAGATACGCAGTATTTT.